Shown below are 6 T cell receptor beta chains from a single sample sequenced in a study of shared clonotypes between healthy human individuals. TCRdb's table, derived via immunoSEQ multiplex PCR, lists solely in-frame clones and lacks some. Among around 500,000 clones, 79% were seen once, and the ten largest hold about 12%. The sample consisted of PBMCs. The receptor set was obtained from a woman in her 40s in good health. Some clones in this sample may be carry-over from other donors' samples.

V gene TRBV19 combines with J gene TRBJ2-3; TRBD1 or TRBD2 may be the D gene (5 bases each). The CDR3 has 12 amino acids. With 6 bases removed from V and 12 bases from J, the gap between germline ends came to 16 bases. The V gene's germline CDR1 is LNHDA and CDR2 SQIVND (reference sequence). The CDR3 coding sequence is TGTGCCAGTAGCCTTCCTCCGGGACCACAGTATTTT. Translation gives CASSLPPGPQYF.

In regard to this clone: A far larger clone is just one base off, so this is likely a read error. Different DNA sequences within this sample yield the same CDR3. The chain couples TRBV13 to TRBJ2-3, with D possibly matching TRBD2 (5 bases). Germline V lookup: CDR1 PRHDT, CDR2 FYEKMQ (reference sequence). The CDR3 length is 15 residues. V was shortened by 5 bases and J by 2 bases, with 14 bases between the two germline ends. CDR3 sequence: CASSPSLGPTDTQYF. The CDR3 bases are TGTGCCAGCAGCCCTTCACTAGGCCCCACAGATACGCAGTATTTT.

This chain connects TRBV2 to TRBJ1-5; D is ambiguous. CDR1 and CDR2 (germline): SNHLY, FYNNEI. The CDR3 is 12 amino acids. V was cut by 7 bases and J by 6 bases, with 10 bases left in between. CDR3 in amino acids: CASTGGSQPQHF. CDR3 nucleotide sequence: TGTGCCAGCACTGGTGGGAGTCAGCCCCAGCATTTT.

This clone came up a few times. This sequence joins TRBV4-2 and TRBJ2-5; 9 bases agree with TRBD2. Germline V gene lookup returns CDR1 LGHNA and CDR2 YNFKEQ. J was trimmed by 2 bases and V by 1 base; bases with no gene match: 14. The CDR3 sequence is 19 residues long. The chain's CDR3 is CASSQAGSSGILKQETQYF. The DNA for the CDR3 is TGTGCCAGCAGCCAAGCAGGGTCTAGCGGGATCCTGAAACAAGAGACCCAGTACTTC.

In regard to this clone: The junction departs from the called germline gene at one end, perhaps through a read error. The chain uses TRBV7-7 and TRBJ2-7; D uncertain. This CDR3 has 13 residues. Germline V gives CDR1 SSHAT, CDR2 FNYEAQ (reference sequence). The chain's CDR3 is CASSLEQSDEQYF. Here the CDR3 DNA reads TGTGCTAGCAGCTTAGAACAGTCGGACGAGCAGTACTTC.

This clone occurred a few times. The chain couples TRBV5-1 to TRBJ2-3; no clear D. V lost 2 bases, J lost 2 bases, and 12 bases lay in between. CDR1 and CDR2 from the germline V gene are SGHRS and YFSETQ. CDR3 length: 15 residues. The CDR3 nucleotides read TGCGCCAGCAGCTTAAACTACTATCCCACAGATACGCAGTATTTT. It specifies CASSLNYYPTDTQYF.